The rows below give T cell receptor beta chains drawn from one sample of a study of neoadjuvant nivolumab and ipilimumab in lung cancer. The table came from immunoSEQ multiplex PCR; TCRdb's copy has only in-frame clones and leaves some out. The repertoire includes more than 15,000 clones, roughly 79% of them detected once, and 9% sits in the top ten. The input for sequencing was tumor tissue, taken after neoadjuvant nivolumab, alone or with ipilimumab, at or shortly before surgery. The receptors originated from an adult with non-small cell lung cancer. Both conserved end residues are part of each CDR3. D genes are given only for firm matches. Part of the rows lack a size; the others show once, few, many or a class for expanded clones.

TRBV10-3,few,NA,TRBJ2-7,TGTGCCATCAGCGGTGCGATGTACGAGCAGTACTTC,CAISGAMYEQYF
TRBV4-3,few,NA,TRBJ1-5,TGCGCCAGCAGCCAAGAGGTGAATCAGCCCCAGCATTTT,CASSQEVNQPQHF
TRBV10-2,NA,TRBD1,TRBJ1-6,TGCGCCAGCGCCCGACAGGGTAGTTCACCCCTCCACTTT,CASARQGSSPLHF
TRBV29-1,NA,NA,TRBJ2-1,TGCAGCGGGCGGGGGCTAGCGAAGCAGCATGAGCAGTTCTTC,CSGRGLAKQHEQFF
TRBV6-5,few,TRBD1,TRBJ1-2,TGTGCCAGCAGTCCTCACGCCTCGACAGGGGATGGCTACACCTTC,CASSPHASTGDGYTF
TRBV25-1,NA,NA,TRBJ1-1,TGTGCCAGCAGTGCTTCCCCGGGAGGCCACACTGAAGCTTTCTTT,CASSASPGGHTEAFF
TRBV7-7,NA,NA,TRBJ2-1,TGTGCTAGCAGCTCCCAGGGATACAATGAGCAGTTCTTC,CASSSQGYNEQFF
TRBV5-1,NA,NA,TRBJ2-2,TGCGCCAGCAGCTCGGGCAGAGCGAACACCGGGGAGCTGTTTTTT,CASSSGRANTGELFF
TRBV29-1,NA,NA,TRBJ2-7,TGCAGCGTTATACTCGAAACGGGGGAGCAGTACTTC,CSVILETGEQYF
TRBV15,NA,NA,TRBJ1-1,TGTGCCACCAGCAGAGATCGAGGGACTAACACTGAAGCTTTCTTT,CATSRDRGTNTEAFF
TRBV5-1,once,NA,TRBJ2-1,TGCGCCAGCAGCTTCGGGGGGCCAGCCTACAATGAGCAGTTCTTC,CASSFGGPAYNEQFF
TRBV28,NA,NA,TRBJ2-7,TGTGCCAGCAGCCTTCGGCACGAGCAGTACTTC,CASSLRHEQYF
TRBV19,few,NA,TRBJ2-7,TGTGCCAGTAGTATAAGGGCAGGGGTATCCTACGAGCAGTACTTC,CASSIRAGVSYEQYF
TRBV12-5,few,NA,TRBJ2-1,TGTGCTAGTGGGGTGAATAATGAGCAGTTCTTC,CASGVNNEQFF
TRBV4-2,NA,NA,TRBJ1-2,TGTGCCAGCAGCCAGGGGGGTAGCTATGGCTACACCTTC,CASSQGGSYGYTF
TRBV4-1,once,NA,TRBJ1-1,TGCGCCAGCAGCCAAGTATCGACAGCTACGAACACTGAGGCTTTCTTT,CASSQVSTATNTEAFF
TRBV4-3,NA,TRBD1,TRBJ2-3,TGCGCCAGCAGCCAAACAGGGGGCGATTTGGATACGCAGTATTTT,CASSQTGGDLDTQYF
TRBV21-1,few,NA,TRBJ1-2,TGTGCCAGCAGCAAGGCGGCGGGGGATGGTAATGGCTACACCTTC,CASSKAAGDGNGYTF
TRBV19,once,TRBD1,TRBJ1-1,TGTGCCAGTAGTATCAGCCCAACCAGGGGGGAAGCTTTCTTT,CASSISPTRGEAFF
TRBV5-7,NA,TRBD1,TRBJ1-6,TGTGCCAGCAGCGGATGGACAGGCGCTGTGTCTTCACCCCTCCACTTT,CASSGWTGAVSSPLHF
TRBV5-6,NA,TRBD1,TRBJ1-2,TGTGCCAGCAGCATACCGGGACAGGGTAATGGCTACACCTTC,CASSIPGQGNGYTF
TRBV29-1,NA,TRBD1,TRBJ1-2,TGCAGCGTTCGGGACAGAATAAGCTTCTCCCTCTCCTATGGCTACACCTTC,CSVRDRISFSLSYGYTF
TRBV5-1,NA,NA,TRBJ2-2,TGCGCCTCCCGAGAGACGAGGGGCACCGGGGAGCTGTTTTTT,CASRETRGTGELFF
TRBV5-1,NA,NA,TRBJ2-7,TGCGCCAGCAGCGCCTGGTCGACGCGGTCAAGCTCCTACGAGCAGTACTTC,CASSAWSTRSSSYEQYF
TRBV7-9,once,TRBD2,TRBJ2-1,TGTGCCAGCAGCTTGGGGGAGGGGAGTCCGGAGCAGTTCTTC,CASSLGEGSPEQFF
TRBV9,NA,NA,TRBJ2-7,TGTGCCAGCAGCCCCCAAGGTCACTACGAGCAGTACTTC,CASSPQGHYEQYF
TRBV4-3,NA,NA,TRBJ1-1,TGCGCCAGCAGCCAAGAAAGTTGGAGAGACACTGAAGCTTTCTTT,CASSQESWRDTEAFF
TRBV7-2,NA,NA,TRBJ2-3,TGTGCCAGCAGCCACCGACAAGTAAGCACAGATACGCAGTATTTT,CASSHRQVSTDTQYF
TRBV6-4,NA,NA,TRBJ2-7,TGTGCCACCCCAATCCAGGTAGTTCTGTGCTACGAGCAGTACTTC,CATPIQVVLCYEQYF
TRBV5-1,few,NA,TRBJ1-1,TGCGCCAGCAGCGGAGCCGGGGGGAACACTGAAGCTTTCTTT,CASSGAGGNTEAFF
TRBV5-6,NA,NA,TRBJ1-2,TGTGCCAGCCAAGGGAGGGGAACTGGCGGCTACACCTTC,CASQGRGTGGYTF
TRBV9,NA,NA,TRBJ2-1,TGTGCCAGCAGCGCATCTAAAAAGGACGGTTACAATGAGCAGTTCTTC,CASSASKKDGYNEQFF
TRBV18,once,NA,TRBJ1-2,TGTGCCAGCTCACCAAGTAGAGAGCTTGGCTACACCTTC,CASSPSRELGYTF
TRBV2,once,NA,TRBJ2-7,TGTGCCAGCAGTGAGTCGACAGGCGGGGCGTGGGAGCAGTACTTC,CASSESTGGAWEQYF
TRBV7-9,medium-sized,TRBD1,TRBJ1-2,TGTGCCAGCACACGACAGGGGAACTATGGCTACACCTTC,CASTRQGNYGYTF
TRBV5-1,NA,NA,TRBJ2-7,TGCGCCAGCAGCTTGGGGGTTGTGGGCTACGAGCAGTACTTC,CASSLGVVGYEQYF
TRBV11-3,once,NA,TRBJ1-1,TGTGCCAGCAGCTTAGGAGGTCAGGCCAACACTGAAGCTTTCTTT,CASSLGGQANTEAFF
TRBV19,NA,TRBD2,TRBJ2-2,TGTGCCAGTTTAAGCGGGGGCCGAGGGGGCGGGGAGCTGTTTTTT,CASLSGGRGGGELFF
TRBV29-1,NA,NA,TRBJ2-1,TGCAGCGTGGGAGAGCGCAATGAGCAGTTCTTC,CSVGERNEQFF
TRBV5-5,once,NA,TRBJ1-2,TGTGCCAGCAGCTTGGAAGGGTGGAACTATGGCTACACCTTC,CASSLEGWNYGYTF
TRBV10-3,NA,NA,TRBJ2-7,TGTGCCATCAGTGGTTTAAGGGGAGACTCCTACGAGCAGTACTTC,CAISGLRGDSYEQYF
TRBV30,NA,NA,TRBJ1-1,TGTGCCTGGAATCTGAGGGGGACTGAAGCTTTCTTT,CAWNLRGTEAFF
TRBV5-1,NA,TRBD1,TRBJ2-2,TGCGCCAGCAGCTTGTCCCCTCCGGGACAGGGGACTGCCGGGGAGCTGTTTTTT,CASSLSPPGQGTAGELFF
TRBV6-5,medium-sized,TRBD1,TRBJ2-2,TGTGCCAGCACCTCGGACAGGGGGAGGACCGGGGAGCTGTTTTTT,CASTSDRGRTGELFF
TRBV5-5,few,NA,TRBJ1-2,TGTGCCAGCATTCTGGGGTCTGCTAACTATGGCTACACCTTC,CASILGSANYGYTF
TRBV19,NA,NA,TRBJ2-2,TGTGCCAGTCTTAACACCGGGGAGCTGTTTTTT,CASLNTGELFF
TRBV11-2,NA,NA,TRBJ2-7,TGTGCCAGCAGCGCCTACAGCTACGAGCAGTACTTC,CASSAYSYEQYF
TRBV7-2,NA,TRBD1,TRBJ2-1,TGTGCCAGCAGCCGACAGGGGACTTCCATCTACAATGAGCAGTTCTTC,CASSRQGTSIYNEQFF
TRBV7-2,NA,TRBD1,TRBJ2-6,TGTGCCAGCAAATCTAGGAAGGGACAGGTCCCTGGGGCCAACGTCCTGACTTTC,CASKSRKGQVPGANVLTF
TRBV7-8,NA,NA,TRBJ1-4,TGTGCCAGCAGCTTTTTCTCAATCCTAAATGAAAAACTGTTTTTT,CASSFFSILNEKLFF
TRBV7-7,NA,NA,TRBJ2-2,TGTGCTAGCAGCCCCGGGACCTACGGGGAGCTGTTTTTT,CASSPGTYGELFF
TRBV18,NA,NA,TRBJ2-6,TGTGCCAGCTCACCCAGGAGGGGCGCACTCTCTGGGGCCAACGTCCTGACTTTC,CASSPRRGALSGANVLTF
TRBV5-1,NA,TRBD1,TRBJ1-3,TGCGCCAGCAGCTTGGGAGAGGGGGCTATCTCTGGAAACACCATATATTTT,CASSLGEGAISGNTIYF
TRBV7-9,NA,NA,TRBJ2-7,TGTGCCAGCAGCTTAGTTAGCTACGAGCAGTACTTC,CASSLVSYEQYF
TRBV5-4,NA,NA,TRBJ2-7,TGTGCCAGCAGTAGGGACGCCTCCTACGAGCAGTACTTC,CASSRDASYEQYF
TRBV18,NA,TRBD1,TRBJ1-4,TGTGCCAGCTCACACCCCGGGACAGGGCAACGAGCAACTAATGAAAAACTGTTTTTT,CASSHPGTGQRATNEKLFF
TRBV5-1,NA,NA,TRBJ2-1,TGCGCCAGCAGCTTGGCACCGGGACGTGAGCAGTTCTTC,CASSLAPGREQFF